Listed here are 25 T cell receptor beta chains from one sample, sequenced in a study of blood T cell repertoires in COVID-19. This table comes from immunoSEQ multiplex PCR, and its TCRdb copy is limited to in-frame clones, with some not included. Among some 80,000 clones listed, about 86% were seen once. Sequencing input: peripheral blood. The receptors derive from a human donor in a cohort sampled during active COVID-19.

V usage is TRBV27 and J usage is TRBJ2-7; D possibly corresponds to TRBD1 (7 bases). The CDR3 totals 13 residues. Germline V gives CDR1 MNHEY, CDR2 SMNVEV (reference sequence). The CDR3 sequence is CAVRGDTPYEQYF. CDR3 nucleotide sequence: TGTGCGGTCAGGGGGGACACCCCCTACGAGCAGTACTTC.

The rearrangement links TRBV2 to TRBJ2-7; possible D gene TRBD1, 7 bases. Between the trimmed V and J ends, which lost 7 bases and 9 bases, there was a span of 22 bases. The CDR3 runs 14 residues. Germline values: CDR1 SNHLY, CDR2 FYNNEI. DNA of the CDR3: TGTGCCAGCATTAGGGAGACGGGGGCAGGGGGGCAGTACTTC. Translated: CASIRETGAGGQYF.

The V call is TRBV5-4, the J call TRBJ2-3, with 8 bases identical to TRBD2. There are 15 residues in the CDR3. V gave up 6 bases and J gave up 4 bases; unmatched junction bases: 10. The germline V gene has CDR1 SGHNT and CDR2 YYREEE (reference sequence). CDR3 sequence (DNA): TGTGCCAGCACGTCATCGGGGGGGGCATCAGATACGCAGTATTTT. It translates to CASTSSGGASDTQYF.

The V gene is TRBV7-2, the J gene TRBJ1-1; no clear D. With 7 bases removed from V and 6 bases from J, the gap between germline ends came to 18 bases. Germline loops: CDR1 SGHTA, CDR2 FQGNSA. The CDR3 has 14 residues. CDR3: CASMQFGGLPEAFF. The CDR3 bases are TGTGCCAGCATGCAGTTTGGAGGGCTGCCTGAAGCTTTCTTT. Filled out from reference TRBV7-2 and TRBJ1-1, the complete variable domain reads GAGVSQSPSNKVTEKGKDVELRCDPISGHTALYWYRQSLGQGLEFLIYFQGNSAPDKSGLPSDRFSAERTGGSVSTLTIQRTQQEDSAVYLCASMQFGGLPEAFFGQGTRLTVV.

The chain combines TRBV19 with TRBJ1-5; weak D call: TRBD1 (6 bases). Trimming removed 2 bases from V and 4 bases from J, with 21 bases in between. Per germline, CDR1 LNHDA and CDR2 SQIVND (reference sequence). CDR3 size: 18 residues. CDR3: CASSIRRSGQGINQPQHF. As DNA, the CDR3 is TGTGCCAGTAGTATAAGGCGGTCCGGGCAGGGGATTAATCAGCCCCAGCATTTT.

The chain joins TRBV2 to TRBJ2-2; D is unclear. This CDR3 comprises 13 residues. Between the trimmed V and J ends, which lost 6 bases and 5 bases, there was a span of 10 bases. From germline, CDR1 is SNHLY and CDR2 FYNNEI. The CDR3 loop reads CASSATETGELFF. CDR3 DNA sequence: TGTGCCAGCAGCGCCACAGAGACCGGGGAGCTGTTTTTT.

The chain links TRBV9 to TRBJ2-1, with D tentatively TRBD2 (6 bases). The CDR3 loop spans 13 amino acids. V was cut by 6 bases and J by 5 bases, with 12 bases left in between. Germline V lookup: CDR1 SGDLS, CDR2 YYNGEE. This chain's CDR3 is CASNVGLNNEQFF. The CDR3 DNA is TGTGCCAGCAATGTGGGACTGAACAATGAGCAGTTCTTC.

The V call is TRBV2, the J call TRBJ2-5; perhaps TRBD1 as D (5 bases). The CDR3 is 12 residues long. The germline V and J ends were trimmed by 8 bases and 3 bases, with 10 bases remaining between them. Per germline, CDR1 SNHLY and CDR2 FYNNEI. The CDR3: CASQGAKETQYF. The DNA for the CDR3 is TGTGCCAGCCAGGGCGCCAAAGAGACCCAGTACTTC.

CDR3 region: CASRRGALGFSETQYF. In nucleotides, the CDR3 is TGTGCCAGCCGGCGGGGGGCGCTCGGTTTTTCGGAGACCCAGTACTTC. V and J are TRBV7-9 and TRBJ2-5, with 8 bases matching TRBD2. The germline gives CDR1 SEHNR, CDR2 FQNEAQ (reference sequence). V lost 8 bases and J lost 5; bases outside the gene matches: 16. The CDR3 runs to 16 residues. Combining the CDR3 with reference TRBV7-9 and TRBJ2-5 gives the whole variable domain DTGVSQNPRHKITKRGQNVTFRCDPISEHNRLYWYRQTLGQGPEFLTYFQNEAQLEKSRLLSDRFSAERPKGSFSTLEIQRTEQGDSAMYLCASRRGALGFSETQYFGPGTRLLVL.

This clone was picked up one time. V gene TRBV19 combines with J gene TRBJ2-1, with 13 bases matching TRBD2. This CDR3 is 14 amino acids long. Per the germline V gene, CDR1 is LNHDA and CDR2 is SQIVND (reference sequence). Trimming cost V 4 bases and J 15 bases; bases outside gene matches: 9. The CDR3 nucleotides are TGTGCCAGTAGTAATACCGGGACTAGCGGGACCGGGTTCTTC. Translated, it gives CASSNTGTSGTGFF.

This chain uses TRBV19 with TRBJ1-4; D not resolved. Germline V CDR1 and CDR2: LNHDA, SQIVND (reference sequence). CDR3 size: 14 residues. V gave up 2 bases and J gave up 5 bases, with 9 bases separating them. Written as DNA, the CDR3 is TGTGCCAGTAGTATAATGGCAGGAAATGAAAAACTGTTTTTT. This translates into CASSIMAGNEKLFF.

The V gene is TRBV3-1 (or the pseudogene TRBV3-2), the J gene TRBJ2-2; no definite D call. CDR1 LGHDT and CDR2 YNNKEL come from the germline V gene (reference sequence). The CDR3 totals 12 residues. Trimming took off 4 bases at V and 5 bases at J, with 5 bases between the two ends. This chain's CDR3 is CASSPVTGELFF. The CDR3 coding sequence is TGTGCCAGCAGCCCCGTGACCGGGGAGCTGTTTTTT.

J is TRBJ2-7 and V is TRBV19, with 9 bases identical to TRBD2. CDR3 size: 13 residues. Germline V gene sequence: CDR1 LNHDA, CDR2 SQIVND (reference sequence). The junction had 2 bases not matched to a gene; V was cut back by 5 bases and J by 3 bases. DNA of the CDR3: TGTGCCAGTAGTTCTAGCGGGAACTACGAGCAGTACTTC. This encodes CASSSSGNYEQYF.

This rearrangement joins TRBV19 to TRBJ1-5, with D maybe TRBD1 (5 bases). The V gene lost 2 bases and the J gene lost 2 bases, with 13 bases spanning the gap. CDR1 LNHDA and CDR2 SQIVND come from the germline V gene (reference sequence). The CDR3 runs 16 residues. The CDR3 protein is CASSIRGGDRNQPQHF. CDR3 in DNA: TGTGCCAGTAGTATAAGGGGAGGGGACCGCAATCAGCCCCAGCATTTT.

The rearrangement uses TRBV10-3 and TRBJ2-5, with 7 bases that match TRBD1. Trimming removed 6 bases from V and 2 bases from J; junction bases left unmatched: 0. Germline CDR1 reads ENHRY; CDR2 reads SYGVKD. The CDR3 sequence is 12 residues long. As DNA, the CDR3 is TGTGCCATCAGGGACAGGCAAGAGACCCAGTACTTC. Its protein product is CAIRDRQETQYF.

This rearrangement joins TRBV5-5 to TRBJ2-2; 9 bases align to TRBD1. CDR3 length: 15 residues. Germline lookup yields CDR1 SGHKS and CDR2 YYEKEE (reference sequence). The V segment lost 2 bases and the J segment 3 bases; nucleotides outside the gene matches: 2. CDR3 sequence (DNA): TGTGCCAGCAGCTTCGGACAGGGGTACACCGGGGAGCTGTTTTTT. This encodes CASSFGQGYTGELFF. Full variable domain (missing parts from reference TRBV5-5 and TRBJ2-2): DAGVTQSPTHLIKTRGQQVTLRCSPISGHKSVSWYQQVLGQGPQFIFQYYEKEERGRGNFPDRFSARQFPNYSSELNVNALLLGDSALYLCASSFGQGYTGELFFGEGSRLTVL.

The chain couples TRBV6-7 to TRBJ2-5, with 12 bases lining up with TRBD2. TRBV6-7 is given ORF status, its function remaining uncertain. CDR3 length equals 15 residues. With 7 bases clipped from V and 10 bases from J, the junction kept 13 bases outside the gene matches. The CDR3 DNA reads TGTGCCAGCACCCAGAGAGGACTAGCGGGAAGTTACCAGTACTTC. Encoded protein: CASTQRGLAGSYQYF.

This chain links TRBV19 with TRBJ2-4; 14 positions match TRBD2. This CDR3 comprises 18 residues. Looked up from germline, CDR1 is LNHDA and CDR2 is SQIVND (reference sequence). J lost 2 bases, V lost 5 bases, and 8 bases had no gene match. CDR3 residues: CASSSETSGRVSKNIQYF. DNA of the CDR3: TGTGCCAGTAGTTCCGAGACTAGCGGGAGGGTGTCCAAAAACATTCAGTACTTC.

The gene calls are TRBV5-1 and TRBJ1-5; tentative D call: TRBD1 (6 bases). V lost 4 bases, J lost 5 bases, and 16 bases lay in between. CDR1 and CDR2 (germline): SGHRS, YFSETQ. The CDR3 runs 15 residues. The CDR3 coding sequence is TGCGCCAGCAGCGAGGCGGGGGGCGGTTATCAGCCCCAGCATTTT. Amino acid sequence: CASSEAGGGYQPQHF. Based on the CDR3 plus reference TRBV5-1 and TRBJ1-5, the full variable domain is KAGVTQTPRYLIKTRGQQVTLSCSPISGHRSVSWYQQTPGQGLQFLFEYFSETQRNKGNFPGRFSGRQFSNSRSEMNVSTLELGDSALYLCASSEAGGGYQPQHFGDGTRLSIL.

J is TRBJ2-4 and V is TRBV10-3; 14 nucleotides line up with TRBD2. The J segment lost 0 bases and the V segment lost 10 bases, leaving 8 bases of the junction unmatched. Per the germline V gene, CDR1 is ENHRY and CDR2 is SYGVKD. This CDR3 spans 17 amino acids. The CDR3 DNA reads as TGTGCCACGGGACTAGCGGGGGATCCTCTAGCCAAAAACATTCAGTACTTC. It is translated as CATGLAGDPLAKNIQYF.

The chain carries TRBV18 and TRBJ2-1; 11 nucleotides agree with TRBD1. V shed 0 bases, J shed 7 bases, and the junction held 5 bases outside the gene matches. The germline V gene has CDR1 KGHSH and CDR2 LQKENI. The CDR3 is 16 amino acids. The CDR3 protein is CASSPPTDRGLNEQFF. CDR3 bases: TGTGCCAGCTCACCACCGACGGACAGGGGGCTTAATGAGCAGTTCTTC.

The V call is TRBV28, the J call TRBJ2-6; 9 nucleotides line up with TRBD2. After removal of 1 base from V and 1 base from J, the junction contained 11 bases not matched to a gene. The CDR3 has 20 amino acids. Germline values: CDR1 MDHEN, CDR2 SYDVKM. The CDR3 nucleotides are TGTGCCAGCAGTTTATTATCTGGCGGGAGGGGCAAGTCTGGGGCCAACGTCCTGACTTTC. Translation: CASSLLSGGRGKSGANVLTF.

The chain couples TRBV7-6 to TRBJ1-1; TRBD1 is a possible D gene (5 bases). V dropped 2 bases and J dropped 0 bases, with 10 bases sitting between them. CDR3 length equals 15 residues. Germline V lookup: CDR1 SGHVS, CDR2 FNYEAQ. As DNA, the CDR3 is TGTGCCAGCAGCTTACAGGGCATTCTGAACACTGAAGCTTTCTTT. Its translation is CASSLQGILNTEAFF.

The rearrangement links TRBV6-5 to TRBJ2-7; 7 bases agree with TRBD1. Germline values: CDR1 MNHEY, CDR2 SVGAGI. V dropped 5 bases and J dropped 0; count of bases not matched to a gene: 7. This CDR3 region has 15 residues. The CDR3 DNA reads as TGTGCCAGCAGTCCTACGGGACAGACCTCCTACGAGCAGTACTTC. Amino acid sequence: CASSPTGQTSYEQYF.

V gene TRBV7-2 combines with J gene TRBJ2-1; 10 bases align to TRBD2. Germline CDR1 is SGHTA and CDR2 is FQGNSA. This CDR3 comprises 15 residues. J was trimmed by 0 bases and V by 4 bases; bases with no gene match: 0. The CDR3 nucleotides are TGTGCCAGCAGCTCTAGCGGGGGCTCCTACAATGAGCAGTTCTTC. It translates to CASSSSGGSYNEQFF.